This TCR beta chain was retrieved from a study of cytomegalovirus exposure and HLA in healthy donors. Germline CDR1 SGDLS, CDR2 YYNGEE. V was cut by 3 bases and J by 0 bases, with 19 bases left in between. CDR3 length: 19 amino acids. Use of 60 Vbeta and 13 Jbeta primers characterized the PCR. The protocol was immunoSEQ multiplex PCR, while the TCRdb copy is restricted to in-frame clones and leaves out a portion. The top ten hold about 6% of the sample, which has under 200,000 clones, more than 65% seen once. Material for sequencing was PBMCs. The receptor was isolated from a woman between 25 and 40 years old in good health and CMV-seropositive. This chain uses TRBV9 with TRBJ1-6; the D is unclear. The CDR3 region is CASSASIPGSSSYNSPLHF. CDR3 DNA sequence: TGTGCCAGCAGCGCCTCTATACCGGGATCCAGCTCCTATAATTCACCCCTCCACTTT.